The T cell receptor (beta chain) under discussion was sequenced for a study of blood T cell repertoires in COVID-19. Study overall: Italy, Spain and the United States were the sources of the convalescent and acute COVID-19 samples.

As originally analysed: Cell counts per sample came from amplifying reference gene primers. The protocol was immunoSEQ multiplex PCR, while the TCRdb copy is restricted to in-frame clones and leaves out a portion. V, J and clone size derive from that table, while D and trimming were established from the DNA sequence. The sample holds under 300,000 clones, roughly 86% seen once. The CDR3 has 17 amino acids. Germline CDR1 reads SGHRS; CDR2 reads YFSETQ. V lost 0 bases to trimming and J lost 2 bases; unmatched junction nucleotides: 7. What was sequenced was PBMCs or T cells enriched from blood (not recorded which). This receptor was obtained from a woman aged 30 to 39 who had recovered from COVID-19. The chain has TRBV5-1 and TRBJ2-7; TRBD2 agrees at 11 bases. DNA of the CDR3: TGCGCCAGCAGCTTGGGTACTAGCGGGAGAGCTACCTACGAGCAGTACTTC. Translating gives CASSLGTSGRATYEQYF.